The present T cell receptor (beta chain) was sequenced within a study of naive and memory T cell subsets (dated by TCRdb to about 2017). Describing the broader study: In the figure summarizing the skin biopsy and whole blood samples, roughly 10 blood donors, 7 tuberculin skin test biopsies and 3 saline control biopsies were reported. Usually PCR2 was run as a SYBR Green qPCR and stopped at a set threshold, although low-input samples could use end-point PCR (about 6 cycles) instead. What the research found in general, with its limitations: The potential sensitivity of the RNA-based method to TCR transcript changes with T cell activation and differentiation was acknowledged.

A remark on this clonotype: The clone's antigen remains unknown. Qualities for individual bases were not recorded, and no much larger clone is one base off.

Libraries were constructed by 5' RACE. The ligated cDNA was amplified in four rounds of PCR with nested alpha and beta constant region primers together with the SP2 primer. For the blood and skin samples, reverse transcription of TCR RNA was done with SuperScript IV along with alpha and beta constant region primers. T4 RNA ligase 1 was used to ligate an oligonucleotide containing the Illumina SP2 primer and a UMI to the 3' end of the cDNA. The 12-nucleotide UMI consisted of two random hexamers with an eight-base spacer between the hexamers to prevent hairpin formation. From the second PCR onward, TCR alpha and beta chain libraries were processed separately and dual indexed for multiplexing. After pooling, the indexed libraries were analyzed by capillary electrophoresis and sequenced on either an Illumina MiSeq or NextSeq. Libraries were spiked with PhiX DNA at 5-7% so that base diversity was increased and cluster recognition was improved. The paper's data handling went like this. Demultiplexor extracted UMIs from read 2, combined them with read 1 TCR sequence, and split reads by sample indices. V and J genes and V-J junctions were identified by Decombinator, which gave every TCR a five-part identifier that included V and J deletions. Collapsinator relied on UMIs to correct both sequencing errors and PCR amplification heterogeneity, producing a UMI-based abundance for each TCR. Identifiers were converted to nucleotide sequence by CDR3Translator and translated to amino acids, and CDR3 regions were extracted on the basis of terminal motifs. After normalization to the amount of input RNA, error-corrected alpha and beta TCR counts from blood and skin were compared. Clones were called with MiXCR by TCRdb after fastp trimmed the public reads at Q25, and only in-frame beta chains were retained. Identical CDR3 protein sequences are pooled into one entry, listed with their most common genes and DNA. TCRdb, not the authors, supplied the V and J calls. The sample records tens of thousands of distinct CDR3 sequences, less than 10% of which are singletons. 15% to 20% of the sample belongs to the ten largest clones.

The study reported a robust and sensitive protocol to amplify, sequence and analyze TCRs, based on 3' ligation of a UMI-containing oligonucleotide to TCR cDNA. For whole blood analysis, around 2.4 ml of peripheral blood was collected from healthy adult volunteers into Tempus tubes, and RNA was extracted following the manufacturer's instructions. Total RNA was treated with RQ1 DNase, without cell sorting, prior to reverse transcription, with an input of roughly 1 to 1,100 ng being targeted. Libraries were prepared from skin biopsies and whole blood to test how robust the pipeline was in samples where T cells are a minority population. The CDR3 sequence holds 13 residues, the cysteine and phenylalanine included. Kept here is only the CDR3 DNA, which spans 39 bases and is read in frame from base 1. V lost 4 bases and J lost 0 bases; the stretch between them is 10 bases long. Per the germline V gene (reference sequence), DFQATT is the CDR1 and SNEGSKA is the CDR2.

Recombination connected TRBV20-1 to TRBJ2-7; the D segment could be TRBD2, given 5 matching bases. The sequence derives from a female donor in good health. This receptor has the CDR3 CSATRRSSYEQYF. The DNA is as follows: TGCAGTGCTACCCGGAGGAGCTCCTACGAGCAGTACTTC.